Listed below are T cell receptor beta chains from one sample, sequenced in a study of cytomegalovirus exposure and HLA in healthy donors. Only in-frame clones appear in the TCRdb table, and some are missing; sequencing was by immunoSEQ multiplex PCR. Altogether about 160,000 clones are present, approximately 77% being singletons, with the ten largest covering about 4%. Sequencing used PBMCs. Receptor source: a young man in good health and CMV-seropositive. The conserved cysteine and the conserved F or W are not part of the CDR3 here. Each record gives: D gene, clone size, CDR3 length, V gene, J gene, CDR3 protein. D genes are given only for firm matches. The listing skips clone size in some rows; elsewhere it reads once, few, many or a size class.

d_gene: TRBD1; abundance: NA; len: 14; v_gene: TRBV5-1; j_gene: TRBJ1-4; CDR3aa: ASRAGTGARNEKLF
d_gene: TRBD2; abundance: NA; len: 13; v_gene: TRBV2; j_gene: TRBJ2-2; CDR3aa: ASSRGTSGGAELF
d_gene: TRBD1; abundance: NA; len: 12; v_gene: TRBV5-6; j_gene: TRBJ2-5; CDR3aa: ASSPWDREETQY
d_gene: NA; abundance: few; len: 11; v_gene: TRBV6-6; j_gene: TRBJ1-4; CDR3aa: ASNQVKNEKLF
d_gene: TRBD2; abundance: NA; len: 13; v_gene: TRBV11-3; j_gene: TRBJ2-3; CDR3aa: ASSYRRGVTDTQY
d_gene: TRBD2; abundance: once; len: 14; v_gene: TRBV9; j_gene: TRBJ2-1; CDR3aa: ASSSNRGVLDNEQF
d_gene: NA; abundance: NA; len: 10; v_gene: TRBV7-2; j_gene: TRBJ2-7; CDR3aa: ASSFPEYEQY
d_gene: NA; abundance: NA; len: 13; v_gene: TRBV7-8; j_gene: TRBJ2-5; CDR3aa: ASSLGGGSQETQY
d_gene: NA; abundance: NA; len: 12; v_gene: TRBV4-1; j_gene: TRBJ2-7; CDR3aa: ASSPPGAAYEQY
d_gene: TRBD1; abundance: NA; len: 11; v_gene: TRBV5-6; j_gene: TRBJ2-7; CDR3aa: ASSSGQGYEQY
d_gene: NA; abundance: NA; len: 12; v_gene: TRBV27; j_gene: TRBJ2-7; CDR3aa: ASSLKGATYEQY
d_gene: NA; abundance: NA; len: 12; v_gene: TRBV19; j_gene: TRBJ2-7; CDR3aa: ASSQELGHYEQY
d_gene: NA; abundance: NA; len: 11; v_gene: TRBV2; j_gene: TRBJ2-2; CDR3aa: ASNKGLTGELF
d_gene: TRBD1; abundance: NA; len: 12; v_gene: TRBV28; j_gene: TRBJ2-7; CDR3aa: ASSGRDRAYEQY
d_gene: TRBD2; abundance: NA; len: 12; v_gene: TRBV7-3; j_gene: TRBJ2-2; CDR3aa: ASSVSGGAGELF
d_gene: TRBD1; abundance: NA; len: 11; v_gene: TRBV7-3; j_gene: TRBJ2-5; CDR3aa: ASSFTGGETQY
d_gene: NA; abundance: NA; len: 10; v_gene: TRBV13; j_gene: TRBJ2-1; CDR3aa: ASSLNRVEQF
d_gene: NA; abundance: NA; len: 13; v_gene: TRBV6-5; j_gene: TRBJ1-2; CDR3aa: ASSYRRGVGYGYT
d_gene: NA; abundance: NA; len: 12; v_gene: TRBV27; j_gene: TRBJ1-1; CDR3aa: ASSPVRRATEAF
d_gene: NA; abundance: NA; len: 11; v_gene: TRBV29-1; j_gene: TRBJ2-2; CDR3aa: SVVGQNTGELF
d_gene: NA; abundance: NA; len: 13; v_gene: TRBV11-3; j_gene: TRBJ2-3; CDR3aa: ASSLGGTEADTQY
d_gene: NA; abundance: NA; len: 11; v_gene: TRBV6-5; j_gene: TRBJ2-5; CDR3aa: ASSSSTEETQY
d_gene: TRBD1; abundance: NA; len: 16; v_gene: TRBV4-3; j_gene: TRBJ2-5; CDR3aa: ASSQEPGRGLKEETQY
d_gene: TRBD1; abundance: once; len: 13; v_gene: TRBV11-3; j_gene: TRBJ2-2; CDR3aa: ASSSGTGGAGELF
d_gene: TRBD1; abundance: NA; len: 16; v_gene: TRBV5-6; j_gene: TRBJ1-1; CDR3aa: ASSPNLTGGGFGTEAF
d_gene: NA; abundance: once; len: 11; v_gene: TRBV29-1; j_gene: TRBJ2-7; CDR3aa: SASSGFSYEQY
d_gene: NA; abundance: NA; len: 11; v_gene: TRBV19; j_gene: TRBJ2-7; CDR3aa: ASSIDVTYEQY
d_gene: TRBD1; abundance: NA; len: 13; v_gene: TRBV5-1; j_gene: TRBJ1-1; CDR3aa: ASSLGDRDAKQAF
d_gene: TRBD2; abundance: NA; len: 13; v_gene: TRBV2; j_gene: TRBJ2-7; CDR3aa: ASRGGLAGGYEQY
d_gene: NA; abundance: NA; len: 12; v_gene: TRBV6-5; j_gene: TRBJ2-5; CDR3aa: ASRGGPNMETQY
d_gene: TRBD1; abundance: NA; len: 13; v_gene: TRBV11-3; j_gene: TRBJ2-3; CDR3aa: ASSRGQTSTDTQY
d_gene: NA; abundance: NA; len: 12; v_gene: TRBV7-9; j_gene: TRBJ2-5; CDR3aa: ASSLPGHQETQY
d_gene: NA; abundance: NA; len: 12; v_gene: TRBV6-6; j_gene: TRBJ1-1; CDR3aa: ASTPLEGGTEAF
d_gene: NA; abundance: NA; len: 11; v_gene: TRBV7-9; j_gene: TRBJ2-1; CDR3aa: ASSLGGAHTQF
d_gene: NA; abundance: NA; len: 13; v_gene: TRBV5-6; j_gene: TRBJ2-7; CDR3aa: ASSLGPLFSYEQY
d_gene: NA; abundance: once; len: 12; v_gene: TRBV19; j_gene: TRBJ2-5; CDR3aa: ASSFGRPQETQY
d_gene: NA; abundance: NA; len: 13; v_gene: TRBV28; j_gene: TRBJ2-7; CDR3aa: ASSQSTGAGGEQY
d_gene: TRBD2; abundance: NA; len: 11; v_gene: TRBV27; j_gene: TRBJ2-1; CDR3aa: ASSLRGYNEQF
d_gene: TRBD2; abundance: NA; len: 13; v_gene: TRBV5-1; j_gene: TRBJ2-5; CDR3aa: ASNKGSGGEETQY
d_gene: NA; abundance: NA; len: 11; v_gene: TRBV2; j_gene: TRBJ2-7; CDR3aa: ASRTTLAHEQY
d_gene: NA; abundance: NA; len: 12; v_gene: TRBV5-1; j_gene: TRBJ1-6; CDR3aa: ASSLDGDNSPLH